This T cell receptor beta chain was recovered during a study of identical twins listed by TCRdb under 2016. With respect to the entire study: TCR alpha and beta repertoires from monozygotic twins, unrelated adults of various ages and cord blood were deep-sequenced to test whether fetal clonotypes persist. Replicate twin experiments were performed at different times using different library preparation protocols to rule out contamination. Points the paper makes about the study in general: Compared with coincidental sharing between unrelated individuals, an excess of low generation-probability sequences was observed among out-of-frame TCR alpha sequences shared between twins. Invariant T cells such as MAIT and iNKT could partly confound zero-insertion analyses, though diverse VJ usage argued against this for most clonotypes. Recombination models systematically underestimated out-of-frame TCR alpha sharing in monozygotic twins but agreed with sharing between unrelated individuals. Abundant cord blood beta clonotypes carried fewer insertions; young adult naive repertoires showed a weaker similar trend, while memory repertoires showed none. Excess twin sharing in beta out-of-frame sequences was weaker because fewer shared sequences lowered the signal-to-noise ratio. Conclusions relied on cross-sectional statistical analysis, since the same donors could not be followed over many years.

Taken from cysteine to phenylalanine, the CDR3 has 13 residues. This entry keeps only the CDR3 DNA: 39 bases, framed from base 1. V loses 6 bases at its end and J loses 9 bases; junction bases beyond the gene matches: 8. This clonotype was seen more than once but under ten times. Its antigen specificity is not known. One base away there is no much larger clone; base qualities are not given. All donors were healthy Caucasians. Library creation used 5' RACE. TCRdb shows the sequencer as Illumina HiSeq 2000. Template switching added a universal primer binding site, and the final cDNA carried a unique molecular identifier that allowed TCR cDNA molecules to be counted accurately. Specific primers in the conserved constant-segment region were used to synthesize first-strand cDNA for the TCR alpha and beta chains. To control for contamination, each cDNA library was double barcoded with a SMART-Mk sample barcode plus Illumina barcodes. TruSeq adapter sequences and Illumina sample barcodes were added in two successive PCR steps. TCR alpha and beta cDNA libraries were sequenced on the Illumina HiSeq platform with custom primers. In the original analysis: MiGEC processed the raw reads to extract unique molecular identifiers, while MiXCR was used to determine the CDR3 positions. For each individual, recombination models were inferred using an EM algorithm with the repgenHMM and IGoR tools. Shared clonotype analysis was performed with the tcR package in R, normalizing sharing by the product of cloneset sizes. Out-of-frame nonproductive sequences were analyzed to study raw recombination free of thymic and clonal selection effects. TCRdb reprocessed the public reads (quality trimming at Q25 with fastp, clone calling with MiXCR) and kept in-frame beta chains. Rows with a matching CDR3 protein are joined into one entry that keeps the most common DNA and genes. For this entry, the V and J calls and clone size follow TCRdb and not the study's own pipeline. Counted in this sample were roughly 1,500,000 distinct CDR3 sequences; around 33% of them appeared once. More than 0.25% of the sample comes from the top ten.

The sequence links TRBV12-3 or TRBV12-4 to TRBJ2-1; TRBD1 matches 7 bases in the middle. The source material was cord blood. The source is a newborn girl in good health. The sequenced DNA is TGTGCCAGCAGCAGGGACAGAAAGGCTGAGCAGTTCTTC. It translates to CASSRDRKAEQFF.